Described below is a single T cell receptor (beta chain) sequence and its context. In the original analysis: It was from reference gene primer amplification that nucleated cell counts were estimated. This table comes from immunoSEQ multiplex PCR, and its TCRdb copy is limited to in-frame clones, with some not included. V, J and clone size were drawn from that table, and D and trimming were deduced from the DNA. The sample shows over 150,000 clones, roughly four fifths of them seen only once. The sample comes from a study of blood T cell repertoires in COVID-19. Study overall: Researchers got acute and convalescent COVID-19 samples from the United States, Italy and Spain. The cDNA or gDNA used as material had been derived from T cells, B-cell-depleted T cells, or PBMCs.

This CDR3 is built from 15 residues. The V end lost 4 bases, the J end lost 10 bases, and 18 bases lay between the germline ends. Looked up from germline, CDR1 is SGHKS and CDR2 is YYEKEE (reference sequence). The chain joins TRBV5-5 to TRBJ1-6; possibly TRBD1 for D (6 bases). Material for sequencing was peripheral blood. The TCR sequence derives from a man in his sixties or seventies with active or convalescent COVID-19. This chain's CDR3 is CASSARTARNSPLHF. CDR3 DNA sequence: TGTGCCAGCAGCGCCCGGACAGCCCGAAACTCACCCCTCCACTTT. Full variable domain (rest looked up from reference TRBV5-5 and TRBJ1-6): DAGVTQSPTHLIKTRGQQVTLRCSPISGHKSVSWYQQVLGQGPQFIFQYYEKEERGRGNFPDRFSARQFPNYSSELNVNALLLGDSALYLCASSARTARNSPLHFGNGTRLTVT.